This T cell receptor (beta chain) emerged from a study of tumor-infiltrating lymphocytes in primary liver carcinoma. TCR beta cDNA was reverse-transcribed from about 0.45 ug of total RNA. The reaction used a constant-region primer and ProtoScript II reverse transcriptase. Generation of the TCR beta libraries relied on three nested multiplex PCR rounds using slightly modified ARM-PCR. PCR rounds one and two used TRBV1-TRBV30 forward primers with a C-beta reverse primer for roughly 10 cycles each. MiXCR was run by TCRdb on the multiplex PCR reads, yielding one entry per CDR3 protein. In the table there are roughly 100,000 distinct CDR3 sequences, more than 65% of which are singletons. Both RNA and DNA were isolated together from about 21-30 mg of bulk tissue that had not been sorted. Germline V gives CDR1 MNHEY, CDR2 SVGAGI. The CDR3 totals 15 residues. Details on this clonotype: The junction departs from germline at one end; a sequencing error may be responsible.

Material: liver tumor tissue from sampling region 2. As for subset: tumor region T2, inferior pole. The chain has TRBV6-5 and TRBJ2-6, with D maybe TRBD1 (5 bases). This receptor was identified in a woman aged 55-75 years with primary liver carcinoma and hepatitis B virus infection. Written as DNA, the CDR3 is TGTGCCAGCAGTTCGCAGGTCCCTGGGGCCGACGTCCTGACTTTC. Its translation is CASSSQVPGADVLTF.